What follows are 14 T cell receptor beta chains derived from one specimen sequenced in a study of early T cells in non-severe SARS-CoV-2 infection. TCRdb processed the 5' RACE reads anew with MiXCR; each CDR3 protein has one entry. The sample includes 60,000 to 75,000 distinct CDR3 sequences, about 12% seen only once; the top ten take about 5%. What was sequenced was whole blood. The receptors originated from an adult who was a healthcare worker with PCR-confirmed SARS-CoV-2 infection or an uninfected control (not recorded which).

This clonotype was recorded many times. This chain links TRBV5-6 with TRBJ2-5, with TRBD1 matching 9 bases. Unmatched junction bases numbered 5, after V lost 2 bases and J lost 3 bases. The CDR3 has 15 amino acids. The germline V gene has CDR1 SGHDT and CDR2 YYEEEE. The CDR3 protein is CASSLRGQGEETQYF. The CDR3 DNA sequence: TGTGCCAGCAGCTTACGGGGACAGGGCGAAGAGACCCAGTACTTC.

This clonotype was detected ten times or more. CDR3 in DNA: TGTGCCAGCGGTCCAGGGTCCTACAATGAGCAGTTCTTC. Translated: CASGPGSYNEQFF. The chain is built from TRBV18 and TRBJ2-1, with a weak D call TRBD1 (5 bases). V lost 8 bases and J lost 1, with 9 bases in between. The CDR3 has 13 amino acids. Germline V gene data show CDR1 as KGHSH and CDR2 as LQKENI.

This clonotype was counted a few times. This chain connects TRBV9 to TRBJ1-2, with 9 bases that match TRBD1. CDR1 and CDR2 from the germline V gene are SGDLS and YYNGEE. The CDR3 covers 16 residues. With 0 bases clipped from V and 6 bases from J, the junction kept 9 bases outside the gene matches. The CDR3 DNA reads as TGTGCCAGCAGCGTAGGTCTCTGGGGGACAGGGAATGGCTACACCTTC. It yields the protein CASSVGLWGTGNGYTF.

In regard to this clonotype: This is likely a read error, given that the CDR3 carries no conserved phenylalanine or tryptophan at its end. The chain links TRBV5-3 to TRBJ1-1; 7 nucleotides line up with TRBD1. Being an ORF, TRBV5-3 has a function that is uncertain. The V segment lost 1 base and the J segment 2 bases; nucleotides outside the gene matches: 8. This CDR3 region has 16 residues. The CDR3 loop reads CARSLTGTEKNTEAFY. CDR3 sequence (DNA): TGTGCCAGAAGCTTGACCGGGACAGAGAAAAACACTGAAGCTTTCTAT.

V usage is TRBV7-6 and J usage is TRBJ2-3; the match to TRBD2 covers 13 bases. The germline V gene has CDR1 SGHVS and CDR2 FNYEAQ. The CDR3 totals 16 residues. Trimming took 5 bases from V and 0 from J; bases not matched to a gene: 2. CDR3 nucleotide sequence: TGTGCCAGCAGCGGGGGACTAGCGGGGAGCACAGATACGCAGTATTTT. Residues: CASSGGLAGSTDTQYF. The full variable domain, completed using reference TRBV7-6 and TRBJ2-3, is GAGVSQSPRYKVTKRGQDVALRCDPISGHVSLYWYRQALGQGPEFLTYFNYEAQQDKSGLPNDRFSAERPEGSISTLTIQRTEQRDSAMYRCASSGGLAGSTDTQYFGPGTRLTVL.

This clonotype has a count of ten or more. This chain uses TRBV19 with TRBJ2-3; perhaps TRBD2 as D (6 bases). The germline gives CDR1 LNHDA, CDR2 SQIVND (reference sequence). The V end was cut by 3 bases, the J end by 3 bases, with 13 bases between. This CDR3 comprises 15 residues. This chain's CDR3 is CASSIRGGITDTQYF. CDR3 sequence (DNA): TGTGCCAGTAGTATCCGTGGGGGGATTACAGATACGCAGTATTTT.

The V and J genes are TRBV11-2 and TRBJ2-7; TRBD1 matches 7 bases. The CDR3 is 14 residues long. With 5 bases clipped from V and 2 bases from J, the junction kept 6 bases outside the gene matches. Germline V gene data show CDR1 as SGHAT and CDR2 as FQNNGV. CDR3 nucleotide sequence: TGTGCCAGCAGCCCCAGGACAGGCACCTACGAGCAGTACTTC. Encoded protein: CASSPRTGTYEQYF.

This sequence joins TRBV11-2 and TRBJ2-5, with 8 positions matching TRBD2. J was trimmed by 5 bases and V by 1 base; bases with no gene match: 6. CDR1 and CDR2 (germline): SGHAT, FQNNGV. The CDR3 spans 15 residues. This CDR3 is CASSLGQREIETQYF. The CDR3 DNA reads TGTGCCAGCAGCTTAGGTCAGCGGGAGATCGAGACCCAGTACTTC. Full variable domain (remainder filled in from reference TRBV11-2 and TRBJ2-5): EAGVAQSPRYKIIEKRQSVAFWCNPISGHATLYWYQQILGQGPKLLIQFQNNGVVDDSQLPKDRFSAERLKGVDSTLKIQPAKLEDSAVYLCASSLGQREIETQYFGPGTRLLVL.

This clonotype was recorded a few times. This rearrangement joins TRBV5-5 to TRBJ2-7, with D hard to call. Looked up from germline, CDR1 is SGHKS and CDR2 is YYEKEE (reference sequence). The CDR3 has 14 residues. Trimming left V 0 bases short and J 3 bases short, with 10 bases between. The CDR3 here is CASSLAAEFYEQYF. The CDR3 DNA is TGTGCCAGCAGCTTGGCGGCAGAGTTCTACGAGCAGTACTTC.

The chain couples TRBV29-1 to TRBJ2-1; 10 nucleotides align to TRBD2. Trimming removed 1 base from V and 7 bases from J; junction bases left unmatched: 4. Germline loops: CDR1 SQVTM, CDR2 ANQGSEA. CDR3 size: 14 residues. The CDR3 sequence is CSVEGLAGDNEQFF. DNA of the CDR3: TGCAGCGTTGAAGGGCTAGCGGGAGATAATGAGCAGTTCTTC.

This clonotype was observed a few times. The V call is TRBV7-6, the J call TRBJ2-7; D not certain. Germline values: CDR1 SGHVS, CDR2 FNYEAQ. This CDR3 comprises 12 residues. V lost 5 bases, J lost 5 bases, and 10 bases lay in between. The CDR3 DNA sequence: TGTGCCAGCAGCCCGCGAAGCCACGAGCAGTACTTC. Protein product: CASSPRSHEQYF.

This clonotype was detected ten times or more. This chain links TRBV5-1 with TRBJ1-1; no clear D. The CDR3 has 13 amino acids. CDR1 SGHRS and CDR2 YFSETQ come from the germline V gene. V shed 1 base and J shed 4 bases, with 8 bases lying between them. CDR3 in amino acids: CASSLTGSTEAFF. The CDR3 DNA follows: TGCGCCAGCAGCTTGACCGGGAGCACTGAAGCTTTCTTT.

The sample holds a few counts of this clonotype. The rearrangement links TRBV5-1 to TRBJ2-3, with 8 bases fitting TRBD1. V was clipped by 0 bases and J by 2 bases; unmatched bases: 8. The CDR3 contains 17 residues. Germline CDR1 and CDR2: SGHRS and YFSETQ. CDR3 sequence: CASSLEPGGPLTDTQYF. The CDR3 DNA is TGCGCCAGCAGCTTGGAGCCAGGGGGCCCTCTCACAGATACGCAGTATTTT.

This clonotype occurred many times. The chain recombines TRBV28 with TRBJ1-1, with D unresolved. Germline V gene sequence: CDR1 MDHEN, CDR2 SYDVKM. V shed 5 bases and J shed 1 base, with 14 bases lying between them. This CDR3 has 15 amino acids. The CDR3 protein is CASSGETPWNTEAFF. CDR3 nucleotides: TGTGCCAGCAGTGGGGAGACACCATGGAACACTGAAGCTTTCTTT.